This TCR beta chain was identified in a study of response to subunit inactivated influenza vaccine. General observations from the study: The authors put forward the suggestion that each seasonal influenza vaccination may bring in only a limited number of new T cells.

The CDR3 contains 10 residues. CDR1 and CDR2 from the germline V gene are MNHNS and SASEGT. V dropped 6 bases and J dropped 5 bases, with 4 bases sitting between them. TCRdb used MiXCR to reprocess the RT-PCR reads, holding one entry per CDR3 protein. The sample yields 500,000 or so distinct CDR3 sequences, approximately 15% seen once. This clonotype was picked up a small number of times. The antigen remains unidentified. This sequence joins TRBV6-1 and TRBJ1-2; D unresolved. The specimen was CD4+ T cells sorted from PBMCs, collected around 25 months after vaccination. This clonotype was obtained from a man in his fifties or sixties who received an inactivated influenza vaccine. This CDR3 reads CASREYGYTF. For the CDR3, the DNA is TGTGCCAGCAGAGAGTATGGCTACACCTTC.